The 3 T cell receptor beta chains listed next were all sequenced from one sample in a study of radiotherapy plus CTLA-4 blockade in lung cancer. Method: immunoSEQ multiplex PCR; TCRdb's copy keeps in-frame clones and lacks some. In the table there are 43,000 or so clones, approximately 70% of which are singletons. The sequences come from peripheral blood, collected from a patient treated with radiotherapy plus ipilimumab. The receptors stem from a human donor with non-small cell lung cancer who had a complete response to radiotherapy plus ipilimumab.

The chain is built from TRBV7-2 and TRBJ2-5, with D maybe TRBD2 (5 bases). Looked up from germline, CDR1 is SGHTA and CDR2 is FQGNSA. This CDR3 is 14 amino acids long. Trimming removed 5 bases at V and 1 base at J, with 11 bases between. CDR3 DNA: TGTGCCAGCAGCGCGAGGGCGGGCCAAGAGACCCAGTACTTC. The encoded protein is CASSARAGQETQYF. The entire variable domain, with the rest obtained from reference TRBV7-2 and TRBJ2-5, is as follows: GAGVSQSPSNKVTEKGKDVELRCDPISGHTALYWYRQSLGQGLEFLIYFQGNSAPDKSGLPSDRFSAERTGGSVSTLTIQRTQQEDSAVYLCASSARAGQETQYFGPGTRLLVL.

The V call is TRBV12-5, the J call TRBJ1-6; D is unresolved. From germline, CDR1 is LGHNT and CDR2 FRNRAP. V lost 10 bases and J 10 bases, leaving 20 bases between the germline ends. The CDR3 length is 14 residues. The CDR3 coding sequence is TGTGCTAAAGCTAAGAGGATTGTGAGATCACCCCTCCACTTT. Its translation is CAKAKRIVRSPLHF.

The rearrangement uses TRBV7-9 and TRBJ2-3, with TRBD2 matching 9 bases. Trimming at V came to 5 bases and at J to 6 bases, leaving 9 bases not matched to a gene. Germline V lookup: CDR1 SEHNR, CDR2 FQNEAQ (reference sequence). CDR3 length equals 15 residues. CDR3 sequence (DNA): TGTGCCAGCAGCCGCCGGACTAGCGCTTCGGATACGCAGTATTTT. Amino acid sequence: CASSRRTSASDTQYF.